The 22 T cell receptor beta chains below were found in one sample sequenced in a study of OX40 agonist ivuxolimab in advanced cancers. Profiled with immunoSEQ multiplex PCR; TCRdb holds only in-frame clones, not every one. The sample holds under 80,000 clones, roughly 90% seen once. Sequences were derived from CD4+ or CD8+ T cells sorted from blood, sampled in a trial of the OX40 agonist ivuxolimab. The receptors shown here come from an adult with an advanced solid tumor such as melanoma, head and neck, liver or kidney cancer.

This clone occurred a few times. CDR3 amino acids: CASSHTGGTMNTEAFF. In nucleotides, the CDR3 is TGCGCCAGCAGCCACACAGGGGGAACCATGAACACTGAAGCTTTCTTT. V is TRBV4-3 and J is TRBJ1-1; 8 positions match TRBD1. Germline V gives CDR1 LGHNA, CDR2 YSLEER. V shed 3 bases and J 0 bases; nucleotides not matched to a gene: 6. This CDR3 has 16 residues.

A single count supports this clone. The V and J genes are TRBV28 and TRBJ1-2, with TRBD1 as a possible D gene (6 bases). The V gene lost 8 bases and the J gene lost 2 bases, with 9 bases spanning the gap. CDR3 length: 12 amino acids. From germline, CDR1 is MDHEN and CDR2 SYDVKM. CDR3 DNA sequence: TGTGCCAGCGCCGGACAGAACTATGGCTACACCTTC. As protein: CASAGQNYGYTF.

This chain uses TRBV6-5 with TRBJ2-5, with D tentatively TRBD2 (5 bases). There are 14 residues in the CDR3. CDR1 and CDR2 (germline): MNHEY, SVGAGI. The V and J ends lost 5 bases and 4 bases respectively, with 14 bases between them. This CDR3 is CASSRSGSRETQYF. The CDR3 region has the DNA TGTGCCAGCAGTAGGTCGGGGAGCAGAGAGACCCAGTACTTC.

The rearrangement uses TRBV21-1 and TRBJ1-1. TRBV21-1 is a pseudogene segment. CDR3 size: 14 residues. The CDR3 is CASSKAPPRTEAFF. The CDR3 region has the DNA TGTGCCAGCAGCAAAGCGCCCCCGAGAACTGAAGCTTTCTTT.

A few counts support this clone. The CDR3 reads CASSLQETQYF. The CDR3 region has the DNA TGTGCCAGCAGCTTGCAAGAGACCCAGTACTTC. The chain recombines TRBV7-8 with TRBJ2-5; D unresolved. Germline V CDR1 and CDR2: SGHVS, FQNEAQ. This CDR3 is built from 11 residues. Trimming stripped 3 bases from V and 2 bases from J, with 1 base between.

The rearrangement uses TRBV6-5 and TRBJ2-1; D call uncertain. The CDR3 has 14 residues. Germline V gene data show CDR1 as MNHEY and CDR2 as SVGAGI. V lost 6 bases to trimming and J lost 4 bases, with 13 bases between them. CDR3 loop: CASRALDSYNEQFF. The DNA for the CDR3 is TGTGCCAGCAGGGCCCTCGATAGTTACAATGAGCAGTTCTTC.

This clone was picked up a small number of times. This chain joins TRBV5-5 and TRBJ1-5; possibly TRBD1 for D (5 bases). CDR1 is SGHKS and CDR2 is YYEKEE in the germline V gene (reference sequence). The CDR3 runs to 13 residues. V shed 4 bases and J shed 7 bases, with 12 bases lying between them. The CDR3 nucleotides are TGTGCCAGCAGCCAGAACCGGGGGCAGCCCCAGCATTTT. This gives the protein CASSQNRGQPQHF.

The chain is built from TRBV6-5 and TRBJ1-1, with a weak D call TRBD1 (5 bases). Per germline, CDR1 MNHEY and CDR2 SVGAGI. The CDR3 extends over 14 amino acids. V was cut by 7 bases and J by 5 bases, with 17 bases left in between. The CDR3 DNA reads TGTGCCAGCACCTACGGGGCAGGCGATACTGAAGCTTTCTTT. Translating it yields CASTYGAGDTEAFF.

The chain links TRBV6-6 to TRBJ1-5, with 8 bases aligning to TRBD1. CDR3 length: 16 amino acids. CDR1 and CDR2 (germline): MNHNY, SVGAGI (reference sequence). V trimming: 0 bases; J trimming: 5 bases; junction bases outside the gene matches: 6. The CDR3 region is CASSYSTPGGYQPQHF. The DNA for the CDR3 is TGTGCCAGCAGTTACTCGACGCCAGGGGGCTATCAGCCCCAGCATTTT.

The J gene is TRBJ2-7, the V gene TRBV11-2, with D uncertain. V was clipped by 8 bases and J by 4 bases, with 18 bases between them. Germline V gene data show CDR1 as SGHAT and CDR2 as FQNNGV. The CDR3 totals 14 residues. CDR3 DNA: TGTGCCAGCTGCGCCCCCTCACCCCCTTACGAGCAGTACTTC. Translated: CASCAPSPPYEQYF.

This chain connects TRBV28 to TRBJ1-4, with TRBD1 matching over 7 bases. Germline trimming cut 6 bases from V and 7 bases from J; bases unmatched to any gene: 8. Germline V gives CDR1 MDHEN, CDR2 SYDVKM. The CDR3 spans 14 residues. The CDR3 is CASSQPGQFEKLFF. CDR3 in DNA: TGTGCCAGCAGCCAACCGGGACAGTTTGAAAAACTGTTTTTT.

V gene TRBV28 combines with J gene TRBJ1-1; no definite D call. The CDR3 spans 14 residues. Trimming shortened V by 6 bases and J by 4 bases, and 15 bases separated the two germline ends. Germline V gene sequence: CDR1 MDHEN, CDR2 SYDVKM. CDR3 amino acids: CASSTTGSITEAFF. CDR3 bases: TGTGCCAGCAGCACCACCGGGTCCATCACTGAAGCTTTCTTT.

This chain joins TRBV5-1 and TRBJ2-3, with TRBD2 as a possible D gene (6 bases). Trimming took 5 bases from V and 3 from J, leaving 16 bases between them. CDR1 is SGHRS and CDR2 is YFSETQ in the germline V gene. The CDR3 contains 15 residues. CDR3 DNA: TGCGCCAGCAGGCTAGCGATGGGAGTAACAGATACGCAGTATTTT. Protein sequence: CASRLAMGVTDTQYF.

The chain has TRBV12-5 and TRBJ2-5; maybe TRBD1 (6 bases). The CDR3 contains 16 residues. Germline loops: CDR1 LGHNT, CDR2 FRNRAP. V lost 2 bases and J lost 5, with 18 bases in between. The CDR3 region has the DNA TGTGCTAGTGGTTTGCCAGCCTACAGGGTAGGGGAGACCCAGTACTTC. This gives the protein CASGLPAYRVGETQYF.

The sample holds a few counts of this clone. The chain has TRBV5-1 and TRBJ1-2, with TRBD1 as a possible D gene (6 bases). CDR1 and CDR2 from the germline V gene are SGHRS and YFSETQ. Trimming left V 0 bases short and J 7 bases short, with 16 bases between. The CDR3 consists of 15 residues. DNA for the CDR3: TGCGCCAGCAGCTTGGGCGGGGGGCTTCGGAGTGGCTACACCTTC. It yields the protein CASSLGGGLRSGYTF. The full variable domain, its missing parts supplied by reference TRBV5-1 and TRBJ1-2, is KAGVTQTPRYLIKTRGQQVTLSCSPISGHRSVSWYQQTPGQGLQFLFEYFSETQRNKGNFPGRFSGRQFSNSRSEMNVSTLELGDSALYLCASSLGGGLRSGYTFGSGTRLTVV.

The V call is TRBV25-1, the J call TRBJ1-2; D is ambiguous. Germline V gives CDR1 MGHDK, CDR2 SYGVNS. Trimming pared 5 bases from V and 5 bases from J, leaving 18 bases between. CDR3 size: 15 residues. The CDR3 DNA reads as TGTGCCAGCAGTAGAGAGGACCGCGGCGAATATGGCTACACCTTC. Translation gives CASSREDRGEYGYTF.

The chain joins TRBV6-5 to TRBJ1-6, with TRBD1 matching 7 bases. The CDR3 length is 15 residues. V was clipped by 2 bases and J by 7 bases; unmatched bases: 5. Germline lookup yields CDR1 MNHEY and CDR2 SVGAGI. The CDR3 DNA is TGTGCCAGCAGTTACGCCGGGACAGAGAATTCACCCCTCCACTTT. Protein sequence: CASSYAGTENSPLHF.

V gene TRBV9 combines with J gene TRBJ2-3; 7 bases are shared with TRBD2. The CDR3 contains 18 residues. J was trimmed by 2 bases and V by 4 bases; bases with no gene match: 16. Germline V CDR1 and CDR2: SGDLS, YYNGEE. Written as DNA, the CDR3 is TGTGCCAGCAGCCCTCGAGCCTTTCTGGCGGGAGCCACAGATACGCAGTATTTT. Amino acids: CASSPRAFLAGATDTQYF.

The V call is TRBV7-9, the J call TRBJ1-1, with 7 bases identical to TRBD1. V shed 5 bases, J shed 2 bases, and the junction held 8 bases outside the gene matches. In germline, CDR1 is SEHNR, CDR2 FQNEAQ (reference sequence). This CDR3 is built from 15 residues. The CDR3 DNA reads TGTGCCAGCAGCCACACAGGGGTCCTAAACACTGAAGCTTTCTTT. Its protein product is CASSHTGVLNTEAFF. Full variable domain (outside the CDR3, taken from reference TRBV7-9 and TRBJ1-1): DTGVSQNPRHKITKRGQNVTFRCDPISEHNRLYWYRQTLGQGPEFLTYFQNEAQLEKSRLLSDRFSAERPKGSFSTLEIQRTEQGDSAMYLCASSHTGVLNTEAFFGQGTRLTVV.

The V gene is TRBV7-9, the J gene TRBJ1-4, with D perhaps TRBD1 (5 bases). Germline V gene data show CDR1 as SEHNR and CDR2 as FQNEAQ (reference sequence). The V and J ends lost 7 bases and 3 bases respectively, with 12 bases between them. This CDR3 is 14 amino acids long. This CDR3 is CASTPARANEKLFF. The CDR3 DNA follows: TGTGCCAGCACCCCGGCCAGGGCTAATGAAAAACTGTTTTTT.

This clone has just a few counts. The chain carries TRBV18 and TRBJ2-4; unclear D gene. The CDR3 covers 15 residues. Germline lookup yields CDR1 KGHSH and CDR2 LQKENI. The V gene lost 1 base and the J gene lost 0 bases, with 7 bases spanning the gap. CDR3 loop: CASSPLNRAKNIQYF. The CDR3 coding sequence is TGTGCCAGCTCACCACTCAATCGAGCCAAAAACATTCAGTACTTC. Based on the CDR3 plus reference TRBV18 and TRBJ2-4, the full variable domain is NAGVMQNPRHLVRRRGQEARLRCSPMKGHSHVYWYRQLPEEGLKFMVYLQKENIIDESGMPKERFSAEFPKEGPSILRIQQVVRGDSAAYFCASSPLNRAKNIQYFGAGTRLSVL.

V is TRBV11-2 and J is TRBJ2-7; D might be TRBD1 (6 bases). The CDR3 contains 14 residues. Trimming removed 5 bases at V and 5 bases at J, with 16 bases between. Germline CDR1 and CDR2: SGHAT and FQNNGV. This CDR3 reads CASSPLRTGNEQYF. For the CDR3, the DNA is TGTGCCAGCAGCCCTCTTCGTACAGGGAACGAGCAGTACTTC.